The entry below gives a single T cell receptor beta chain sequence along with its context. Trimming stripped 0 bases from V and 1 base from J, with 4 bases between. CDR1 and CDR2 from the germline V gene are SGDLS and YYNGEE. This CDR3 comprises 14 residues. Profiled with immunoSEQ multiplex PCR; TCRdb holds only in-frame clones, not every one. The sample consists of about 200,000 clones, roughly 80% of them appearing once. This sample is part of a study of blood T cell repertoires in COVID-19. The sample taken for sequencing was peripheral blood. This TCR derives from a woman of 80 years or more with acute or convalescent COVID-19. This sequence joins TRBV9 and TRBJ2-2; no definite D call. The DNA for the CDR3 is TGTGCCAGCAGCGTAGCCGGGAACACCGGGGAGCTGTTTTTT. It translates to CASSVAGNTGELFF.